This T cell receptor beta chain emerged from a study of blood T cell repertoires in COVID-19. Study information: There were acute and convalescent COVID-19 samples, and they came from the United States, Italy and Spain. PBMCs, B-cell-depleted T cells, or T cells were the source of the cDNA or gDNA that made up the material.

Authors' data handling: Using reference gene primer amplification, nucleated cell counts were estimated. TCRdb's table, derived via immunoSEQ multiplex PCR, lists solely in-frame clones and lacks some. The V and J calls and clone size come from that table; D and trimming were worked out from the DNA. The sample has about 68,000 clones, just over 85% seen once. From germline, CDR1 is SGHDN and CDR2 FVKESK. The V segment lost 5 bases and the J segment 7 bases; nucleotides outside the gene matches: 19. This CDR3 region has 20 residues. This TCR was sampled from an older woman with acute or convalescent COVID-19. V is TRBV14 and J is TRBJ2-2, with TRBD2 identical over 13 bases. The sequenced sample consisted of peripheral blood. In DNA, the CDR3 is TGTGCCAGCAGCTCCTTTATTGGACTAGCGGGAGATACTTCAGGCGGGGAGCTGTTTTTT. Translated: CASSSFIGLAGDTSGGELFF.